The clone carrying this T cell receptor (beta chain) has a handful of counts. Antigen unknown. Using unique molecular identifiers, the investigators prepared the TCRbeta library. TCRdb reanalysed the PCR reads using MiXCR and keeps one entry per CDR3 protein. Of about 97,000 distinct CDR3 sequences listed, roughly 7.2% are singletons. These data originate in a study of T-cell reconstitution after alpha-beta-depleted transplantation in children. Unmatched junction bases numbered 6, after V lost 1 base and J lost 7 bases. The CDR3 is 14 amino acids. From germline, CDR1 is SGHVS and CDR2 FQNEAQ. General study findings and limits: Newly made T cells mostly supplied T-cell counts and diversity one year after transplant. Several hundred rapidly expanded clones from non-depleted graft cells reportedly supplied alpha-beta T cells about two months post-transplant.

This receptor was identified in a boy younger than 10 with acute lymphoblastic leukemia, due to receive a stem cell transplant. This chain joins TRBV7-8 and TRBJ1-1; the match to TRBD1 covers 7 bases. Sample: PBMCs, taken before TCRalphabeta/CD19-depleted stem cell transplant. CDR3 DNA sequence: TGTGCCAGCAGCTTAGGGCGGACAGGTAGTGAAGCTTTCTTT. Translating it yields CASSLGRTGSEAFF. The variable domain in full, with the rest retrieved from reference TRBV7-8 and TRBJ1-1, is GAGVSQSPRYKVAKRGQDVALRCDPISGHVSLFWYQQALGQGPEFLTYFQNEAQLDKSGLPSDRFFAERPEGSVSTLKIQRTQQEDSAVYLCASSLGRTGSEAFFGQGTRLTVV.